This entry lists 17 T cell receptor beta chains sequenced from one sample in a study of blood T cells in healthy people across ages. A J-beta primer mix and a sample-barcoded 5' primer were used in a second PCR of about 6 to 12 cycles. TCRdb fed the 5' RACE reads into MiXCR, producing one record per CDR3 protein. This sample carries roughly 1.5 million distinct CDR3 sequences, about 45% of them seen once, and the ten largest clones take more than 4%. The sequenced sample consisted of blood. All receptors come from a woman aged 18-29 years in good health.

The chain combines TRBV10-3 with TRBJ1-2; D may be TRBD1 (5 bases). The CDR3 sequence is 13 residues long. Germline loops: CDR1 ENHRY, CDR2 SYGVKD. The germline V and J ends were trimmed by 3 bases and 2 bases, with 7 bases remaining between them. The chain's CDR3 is CAISDAGNYGYTF. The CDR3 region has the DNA TGTGCCATCAGTGATGCAGGGAACTATGGCTACACCTTC.

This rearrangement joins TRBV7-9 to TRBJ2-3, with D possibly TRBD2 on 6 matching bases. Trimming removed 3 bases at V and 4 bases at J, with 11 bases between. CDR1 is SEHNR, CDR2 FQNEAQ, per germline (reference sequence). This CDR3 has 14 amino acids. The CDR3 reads CASSFKTRSDTQYF. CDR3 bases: TGTGCCAGCAGCTTCAAGACTAGATCAGATACGCAGTATTTT. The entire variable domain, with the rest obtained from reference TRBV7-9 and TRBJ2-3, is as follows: DTGVSQNPRHKITKRGQNVTFRCDPISEHNRLYWYRQTLGQGPEFLTYFQNEAQLEKSRLLSDRFSAERPKGSFSTLEIQRTEQGDSAMYLCASSFKTRSDTQYFGPGTRLTVL.

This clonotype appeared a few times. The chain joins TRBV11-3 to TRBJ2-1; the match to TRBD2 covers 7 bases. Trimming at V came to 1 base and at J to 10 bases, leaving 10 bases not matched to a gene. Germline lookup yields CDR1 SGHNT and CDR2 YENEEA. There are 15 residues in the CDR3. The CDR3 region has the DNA TGTGCCAGCAGCTTAGTAGCCGCGGGAGATGGGGAGCAGTTCTTC. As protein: CASSLVAAGDGEQFF.

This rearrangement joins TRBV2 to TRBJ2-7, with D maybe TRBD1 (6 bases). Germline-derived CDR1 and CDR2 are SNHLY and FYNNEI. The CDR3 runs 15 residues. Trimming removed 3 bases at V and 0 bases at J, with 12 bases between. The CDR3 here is CASSDVGTSSYEQYF. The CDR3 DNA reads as TGTGCCAGCAGTGACGTTGGGACATCCTCCTACGAGCAGTACTTC.

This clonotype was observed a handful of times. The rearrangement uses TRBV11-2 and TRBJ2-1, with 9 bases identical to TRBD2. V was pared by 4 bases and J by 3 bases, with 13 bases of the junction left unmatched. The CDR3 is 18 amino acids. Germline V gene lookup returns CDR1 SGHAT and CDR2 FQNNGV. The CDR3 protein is CASSSPRGSGRLYNEQFF. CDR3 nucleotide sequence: TGTGCCAGCAGCTCCCCCAGGGGTAGCGGGAGACTCTACAATGAGCAGTTCTTC.

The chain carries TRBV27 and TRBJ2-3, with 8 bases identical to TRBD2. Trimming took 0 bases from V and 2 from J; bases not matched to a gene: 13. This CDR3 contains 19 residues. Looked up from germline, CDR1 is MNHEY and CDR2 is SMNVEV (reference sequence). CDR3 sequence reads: CASSLSIVAGSDLTDTQYF. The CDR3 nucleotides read TGTGCCAGCAGTTTATCGATAGTAGCGGGGAGCGATCTCACAGATACGCAGTATTTT.

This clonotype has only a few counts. The CDR3, as DNA: TGTGCCAGCAGTTTAATCGACGGGCAGCCCCAGCATTTT. The encoded protein is CASSLIDGQPQHF. This chain uses TRBV12-3 or TRBV12-4 with TRBJ1-5, with D unresolved. V dropped 2 bases and J dropped 7 bases, with 9 bases sitting between them. The CDR3 has 13 residues.

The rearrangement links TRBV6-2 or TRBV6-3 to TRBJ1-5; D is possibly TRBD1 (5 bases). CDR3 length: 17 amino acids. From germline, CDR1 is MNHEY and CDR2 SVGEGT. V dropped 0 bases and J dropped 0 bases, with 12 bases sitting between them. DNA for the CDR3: TGTGCCAGCAGTTACTCGGGGACCGCTTATAGCAATCAGCCCCAGCATTTT. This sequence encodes CASSYSGTAYSNQPQHF.

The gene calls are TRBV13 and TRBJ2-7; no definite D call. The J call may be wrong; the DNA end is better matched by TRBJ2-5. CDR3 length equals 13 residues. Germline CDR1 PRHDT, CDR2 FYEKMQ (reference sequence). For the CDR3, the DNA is TGTGCCAGCAGCCCGGAACGCAAAGAGACCCAGTACTTC. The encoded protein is CASSPERKETQYF.

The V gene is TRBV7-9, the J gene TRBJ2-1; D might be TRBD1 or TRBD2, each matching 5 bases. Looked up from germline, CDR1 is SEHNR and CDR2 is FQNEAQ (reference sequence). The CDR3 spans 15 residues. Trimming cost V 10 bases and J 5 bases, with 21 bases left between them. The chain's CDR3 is CAIKSGAPKDNEQFF. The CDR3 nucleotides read TGTGCCATCAAGTCCGGGGCCCCGAAGGACAATGAGCAGTTCTTC.

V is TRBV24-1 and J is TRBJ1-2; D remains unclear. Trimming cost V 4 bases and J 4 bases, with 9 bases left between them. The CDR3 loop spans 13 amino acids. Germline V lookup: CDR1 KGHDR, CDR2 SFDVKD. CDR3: CATSEQPFYGYTF. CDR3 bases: TGTGCCACCAGTGAACAGCCCTTCTATGGCTACACCTTC.

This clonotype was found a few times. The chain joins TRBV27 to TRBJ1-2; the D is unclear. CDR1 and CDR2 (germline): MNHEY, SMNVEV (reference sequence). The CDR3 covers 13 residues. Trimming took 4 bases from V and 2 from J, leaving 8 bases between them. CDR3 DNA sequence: TGTGCCAGCAGTTACGACATCAACTATGGCTACACCTTC. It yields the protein CASSYDINYGYTF.

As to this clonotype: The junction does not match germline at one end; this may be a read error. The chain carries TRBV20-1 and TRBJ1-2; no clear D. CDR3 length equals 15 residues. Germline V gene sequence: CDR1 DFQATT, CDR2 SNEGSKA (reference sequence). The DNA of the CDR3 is TGCAGTGCTGGAGATCGTTCTAAGTGGGAGGAGGGCTACACCTTC. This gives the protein CSAGDRSKWEEGYTF.

CDR3 sequence (DNA): TGTGCCAGCAGCCAAGAGGGGGGGTGGTACAATGAGCAGTACTTC. Translating gives CASSQEGGWYNEQYF. V and J are TRBV3-1 and TRBJ2-1; the match to TRBD2 covers 7 bases. The tail of the sequence fits TRBJ2-7 better, so the J call may be wrong. The CDR3 has 15 amino acids. CDR1 is LGHDT and CDR2 is YNNKEL in the germline V gene (reference sequence).

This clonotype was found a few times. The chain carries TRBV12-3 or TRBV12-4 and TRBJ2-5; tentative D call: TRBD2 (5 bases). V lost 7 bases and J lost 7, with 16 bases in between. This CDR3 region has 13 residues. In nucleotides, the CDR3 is TGTGCCAGCACCGTAGGACCCGGAGGGACCCAGTACTTC. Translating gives CASTVGPGGTQYF.

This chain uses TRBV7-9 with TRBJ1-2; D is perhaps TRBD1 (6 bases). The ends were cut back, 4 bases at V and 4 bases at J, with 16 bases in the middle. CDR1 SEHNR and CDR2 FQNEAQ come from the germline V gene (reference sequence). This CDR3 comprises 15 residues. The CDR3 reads CASSSGQLESYGYTF. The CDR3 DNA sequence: TGTGCCAGCAGCTCCGGACAGCTAGAGAGCTATGGCTACACCTTC.

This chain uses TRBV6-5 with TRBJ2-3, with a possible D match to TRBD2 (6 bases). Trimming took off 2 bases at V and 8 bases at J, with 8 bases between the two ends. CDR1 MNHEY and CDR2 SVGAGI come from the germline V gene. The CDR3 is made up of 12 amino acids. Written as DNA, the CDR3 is TGTGCCAGCAGTTACGACGGGGGTACGCAGTATTTT. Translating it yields CASSYDGGTQYF.